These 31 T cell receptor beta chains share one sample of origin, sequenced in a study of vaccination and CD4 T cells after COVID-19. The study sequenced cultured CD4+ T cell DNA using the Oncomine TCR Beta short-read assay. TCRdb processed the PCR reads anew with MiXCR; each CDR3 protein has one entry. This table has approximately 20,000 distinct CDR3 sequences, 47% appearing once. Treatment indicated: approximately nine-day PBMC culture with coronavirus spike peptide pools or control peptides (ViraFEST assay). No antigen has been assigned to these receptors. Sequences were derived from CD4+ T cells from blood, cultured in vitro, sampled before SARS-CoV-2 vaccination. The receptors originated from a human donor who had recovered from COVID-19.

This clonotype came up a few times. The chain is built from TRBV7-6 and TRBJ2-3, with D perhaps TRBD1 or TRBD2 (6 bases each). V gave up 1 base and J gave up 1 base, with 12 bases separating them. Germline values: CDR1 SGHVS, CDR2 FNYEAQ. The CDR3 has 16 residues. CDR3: CASSLEGGAGTDTQYF. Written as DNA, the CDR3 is TGTGCCAGCAGCTTAGAGGGGGGTGCGGGCACAGATACGCAGTATTTT.

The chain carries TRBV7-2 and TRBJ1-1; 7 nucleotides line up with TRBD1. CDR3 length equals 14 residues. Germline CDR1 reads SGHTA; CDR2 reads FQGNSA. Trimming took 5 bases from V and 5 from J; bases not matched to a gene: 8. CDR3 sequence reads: CASSVRQGGTEAFF. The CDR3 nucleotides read TGTGCCAGCAGCGTCCGACAGGGAGGGACTGAAGCTTTCTTT.

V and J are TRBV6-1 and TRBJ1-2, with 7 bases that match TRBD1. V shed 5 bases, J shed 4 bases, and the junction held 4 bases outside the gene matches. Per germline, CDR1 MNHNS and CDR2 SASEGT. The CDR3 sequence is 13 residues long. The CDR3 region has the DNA TGTGCCAGCAGTACACAGGGGACCTATGGCTACACCTTC. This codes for CASSTQGTYGYTF.

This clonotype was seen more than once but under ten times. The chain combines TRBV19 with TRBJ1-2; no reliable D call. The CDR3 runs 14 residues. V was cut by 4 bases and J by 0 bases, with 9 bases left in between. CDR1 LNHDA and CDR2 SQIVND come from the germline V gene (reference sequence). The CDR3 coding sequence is TGTGCCAGTAGTAACATTCGAGCTAACTATGGCTACACCTTC. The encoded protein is CASSNIRANYGYTF.

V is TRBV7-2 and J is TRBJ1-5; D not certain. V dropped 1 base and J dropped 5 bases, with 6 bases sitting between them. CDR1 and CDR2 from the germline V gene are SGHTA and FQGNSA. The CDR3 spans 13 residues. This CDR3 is CASSLVEDQPQHF. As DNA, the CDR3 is TGTGCCAGCAGCTTAGTAGAGGATCAGCCCCAGCATTTT.

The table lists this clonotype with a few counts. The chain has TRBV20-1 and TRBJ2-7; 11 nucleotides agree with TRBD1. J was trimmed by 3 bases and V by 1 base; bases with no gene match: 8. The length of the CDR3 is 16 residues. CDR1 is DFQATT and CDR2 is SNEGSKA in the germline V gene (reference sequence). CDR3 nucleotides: TGCAGTGCTAGAGCCACCGGCGGGACAGGGGGCTACGAGCAGTACTTC. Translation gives CSARATGGTGGYEQYF.

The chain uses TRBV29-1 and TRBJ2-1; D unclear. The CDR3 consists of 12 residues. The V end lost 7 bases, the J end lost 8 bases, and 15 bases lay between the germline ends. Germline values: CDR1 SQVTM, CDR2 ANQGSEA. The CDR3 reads CSGGIGQHEQFF. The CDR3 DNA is TGCAGCGGGGGTATAGGCCAGCATGAGCAGTTCTTC.

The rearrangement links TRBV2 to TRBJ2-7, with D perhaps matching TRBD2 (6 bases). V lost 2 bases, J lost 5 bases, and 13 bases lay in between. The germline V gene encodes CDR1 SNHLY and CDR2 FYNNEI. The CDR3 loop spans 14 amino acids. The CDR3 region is CASSEQRGLDEQYF. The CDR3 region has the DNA TGTGCCAGCAGTGAACAACGGGGACTGGACGAGCAGTACTTC.

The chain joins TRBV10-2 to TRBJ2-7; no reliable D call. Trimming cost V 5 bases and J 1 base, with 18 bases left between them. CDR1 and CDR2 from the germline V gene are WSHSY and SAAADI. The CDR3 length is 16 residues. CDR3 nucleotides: TGCGCCAGCAGTCACTCGCTCGGGTCGAGATCCTACGAGCAGTACTTC. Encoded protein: CASSHSLGSRSYEQYF.

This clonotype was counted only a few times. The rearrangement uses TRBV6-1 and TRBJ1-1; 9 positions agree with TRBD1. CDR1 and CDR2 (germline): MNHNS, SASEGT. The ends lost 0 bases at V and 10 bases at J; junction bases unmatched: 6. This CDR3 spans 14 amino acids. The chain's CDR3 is CASSEAGTGSLAFF. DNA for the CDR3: TGTGCCAGCAGTGAAGCTGGGACAGGGAGTCTAGCTTTCTTT.

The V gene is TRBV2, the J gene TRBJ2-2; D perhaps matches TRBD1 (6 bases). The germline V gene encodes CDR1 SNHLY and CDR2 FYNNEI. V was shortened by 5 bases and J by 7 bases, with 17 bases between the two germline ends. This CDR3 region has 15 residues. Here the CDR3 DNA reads TGTGCCAGCAGTACGCTCCAGGGGAGTGGCGGGGAGCTGTTTTTT. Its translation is CASSTLQGSGGELFF.

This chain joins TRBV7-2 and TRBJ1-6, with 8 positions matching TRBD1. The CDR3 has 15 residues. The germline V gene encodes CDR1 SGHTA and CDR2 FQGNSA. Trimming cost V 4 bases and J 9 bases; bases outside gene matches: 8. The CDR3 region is CASSSSAGGGSPLHF. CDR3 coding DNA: TGTGCCAGCAGCTCGAGCGCAGGGGGCGGTTCACCCCTCCACTTT.

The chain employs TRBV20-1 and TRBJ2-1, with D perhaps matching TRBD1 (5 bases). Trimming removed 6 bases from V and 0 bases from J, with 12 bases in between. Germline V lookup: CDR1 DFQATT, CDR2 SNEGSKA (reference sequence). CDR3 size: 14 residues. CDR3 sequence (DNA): TGCAGTGCCCCGACAGTTAGCTCCTACAATGAGCAGTTCTTC. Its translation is CSAPTVSSYNEQFF.

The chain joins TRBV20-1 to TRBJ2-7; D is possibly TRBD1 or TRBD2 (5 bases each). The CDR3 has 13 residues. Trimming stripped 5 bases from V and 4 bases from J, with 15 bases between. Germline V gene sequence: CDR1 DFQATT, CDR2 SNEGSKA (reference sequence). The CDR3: CSARTGGRYEQYF. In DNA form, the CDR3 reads TGCAGTGCTCGGACTGGGGGACGGTACGAGCAGTACTTC.

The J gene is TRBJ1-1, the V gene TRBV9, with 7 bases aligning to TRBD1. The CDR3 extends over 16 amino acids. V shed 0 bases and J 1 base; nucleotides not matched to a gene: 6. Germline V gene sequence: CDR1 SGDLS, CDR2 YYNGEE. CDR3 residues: CASSVGLAGGNTEAFF. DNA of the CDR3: TGTGCCAGCAGCGTAGGACTCGCAGGGGGGAACACTGAAGCTTTCTTT.

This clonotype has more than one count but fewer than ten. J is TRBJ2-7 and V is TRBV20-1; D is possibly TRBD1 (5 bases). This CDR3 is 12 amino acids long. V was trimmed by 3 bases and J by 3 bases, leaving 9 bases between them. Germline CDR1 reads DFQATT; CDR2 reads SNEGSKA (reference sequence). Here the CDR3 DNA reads TGCAGTGCTAGCTACAGGAACTACGAGCAGTACTTC. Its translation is CSASYRNYEQYF.

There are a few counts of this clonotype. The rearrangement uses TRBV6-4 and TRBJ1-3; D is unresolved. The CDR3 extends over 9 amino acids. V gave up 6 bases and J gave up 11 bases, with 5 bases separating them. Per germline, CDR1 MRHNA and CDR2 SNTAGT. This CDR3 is CASREAIYF. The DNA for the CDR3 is TGTGCCAGCAGGGAGGCCATATATTTT.

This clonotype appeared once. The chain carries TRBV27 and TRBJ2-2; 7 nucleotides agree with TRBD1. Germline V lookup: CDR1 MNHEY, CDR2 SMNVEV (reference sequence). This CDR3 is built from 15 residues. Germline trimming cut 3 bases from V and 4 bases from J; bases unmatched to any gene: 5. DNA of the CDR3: TGTGCCAGCAGTTTTGGGACAGTCCCCACCGGGGAGCTGTTTTTT. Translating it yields CASSFGTVPTGELFF.

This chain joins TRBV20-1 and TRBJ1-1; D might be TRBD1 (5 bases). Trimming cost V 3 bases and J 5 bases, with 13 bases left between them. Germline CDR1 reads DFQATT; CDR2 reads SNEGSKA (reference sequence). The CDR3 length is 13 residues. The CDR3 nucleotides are TGCAGTGCTAGGTTAGGGGTTCGGACTGAAGCTTTCTTT. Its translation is CSARLGVRTEAFF.

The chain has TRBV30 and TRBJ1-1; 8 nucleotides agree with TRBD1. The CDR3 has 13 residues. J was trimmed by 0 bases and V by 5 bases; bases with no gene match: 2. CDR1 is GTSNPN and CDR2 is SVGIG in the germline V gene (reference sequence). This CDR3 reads CAWDRGLNTEAFF. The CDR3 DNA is TGTGCCTGGGACAGGGGATTGAACACTGAAGCTTTCTTT.

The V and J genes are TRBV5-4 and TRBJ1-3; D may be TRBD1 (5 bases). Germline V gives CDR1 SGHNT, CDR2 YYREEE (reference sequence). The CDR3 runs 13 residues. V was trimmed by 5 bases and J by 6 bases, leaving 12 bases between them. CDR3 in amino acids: CASSWQGENTIYF. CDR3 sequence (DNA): TGTGCCAGCAGTTGGCAGGGAGAAAACACCATATATTTT.

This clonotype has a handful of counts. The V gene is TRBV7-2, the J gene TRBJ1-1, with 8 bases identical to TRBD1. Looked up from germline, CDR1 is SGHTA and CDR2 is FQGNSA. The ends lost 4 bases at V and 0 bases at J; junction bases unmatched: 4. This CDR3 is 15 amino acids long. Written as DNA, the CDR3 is TGTGCCAGCAGCTCAGGGGGCGGGATGAACACTGAAGCTTTCTTT. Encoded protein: CASSSGGGMNTEAFF.

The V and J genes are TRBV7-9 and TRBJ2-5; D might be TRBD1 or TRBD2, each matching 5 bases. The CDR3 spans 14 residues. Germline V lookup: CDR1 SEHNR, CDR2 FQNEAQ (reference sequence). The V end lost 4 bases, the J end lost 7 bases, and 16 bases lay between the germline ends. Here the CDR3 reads CASSSGRKPGTQYF. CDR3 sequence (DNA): TGTGCCAGCAGCTCGGGACGGAAGCCGGGGACCCAGTACTTC.

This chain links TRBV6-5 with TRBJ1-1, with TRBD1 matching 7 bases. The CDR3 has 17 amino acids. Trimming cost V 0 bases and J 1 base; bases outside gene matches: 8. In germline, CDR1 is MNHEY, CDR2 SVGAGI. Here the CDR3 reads CASSYSRTGKRNTEAFF. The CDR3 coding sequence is TGTGCCAGCAGTTACTCCCGGACAGGTAAAAGGAACACTGAAGCTTTCTTT.

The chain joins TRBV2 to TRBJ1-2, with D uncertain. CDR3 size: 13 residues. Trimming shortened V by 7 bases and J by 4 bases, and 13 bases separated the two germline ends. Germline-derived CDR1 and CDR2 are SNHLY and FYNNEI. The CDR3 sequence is CASTLDGTYGYTF. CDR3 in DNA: TGTGCCAGCACCCTGGACGGTACCTATGGCTACACCTTC. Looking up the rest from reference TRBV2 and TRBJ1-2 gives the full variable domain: EPEVTQTPSHQVTQMGQEVILRCVPISNHLYFYWYRQILGQKVEFLVSFYNNEISEKSEIFDDQFSVERPDGSNFTLKIRSTKLEDSAMYFCASTLDGTYGYTFGSGTRLTVV.

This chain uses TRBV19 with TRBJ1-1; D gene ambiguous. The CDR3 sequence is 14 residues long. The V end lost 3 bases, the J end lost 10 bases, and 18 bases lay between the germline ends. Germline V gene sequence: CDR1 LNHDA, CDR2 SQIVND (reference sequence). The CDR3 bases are TGTGCCAGTAGTATCCGGGGAGCGGACCTGGCAGCTTTCTTT. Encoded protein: CASSIRGADLAAFF.

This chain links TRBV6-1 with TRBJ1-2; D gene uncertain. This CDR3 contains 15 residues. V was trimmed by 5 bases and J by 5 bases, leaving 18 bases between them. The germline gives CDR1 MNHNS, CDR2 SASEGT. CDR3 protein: CASSRVGGLGYGYTF. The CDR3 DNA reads TGTGCCAGCAGTAGGGTAGGCGGCCTCGGATATGGCTACACCTTC.

CDR3 residues: CASRLSRAAGELFF. DNA of the CDR3: TGTGCCAGCAGGTTGTCCAGGGCGGCCGGGGAGCTGTTTTTT. V and J are TRBV6-1 and TRBJ2-2; weak D call: TRBD1 (5 bases). V was clipped by 6 bases and J by 6 bases, with 14 bases between them. The CDR3 extends over 14 amino acids. CDR1 is MNHNS, CDR2 SASEGT, per germline.

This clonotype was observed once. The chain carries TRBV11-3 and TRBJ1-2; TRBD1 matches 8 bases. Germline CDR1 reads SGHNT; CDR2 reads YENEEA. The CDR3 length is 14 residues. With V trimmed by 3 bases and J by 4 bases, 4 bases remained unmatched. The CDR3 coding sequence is TGTGCCAGCAGCTTGGACAGGGTGTCCTATGGCTACACCTTC. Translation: CASSLDRVSYGYTF.

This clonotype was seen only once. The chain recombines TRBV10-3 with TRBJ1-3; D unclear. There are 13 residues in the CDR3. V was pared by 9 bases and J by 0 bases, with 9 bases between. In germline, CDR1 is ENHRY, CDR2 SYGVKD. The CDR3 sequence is CAIGGNSGNTIYF. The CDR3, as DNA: TGTGCCATAGGCGGGAACTCTGGAAACACCATATATTTT.

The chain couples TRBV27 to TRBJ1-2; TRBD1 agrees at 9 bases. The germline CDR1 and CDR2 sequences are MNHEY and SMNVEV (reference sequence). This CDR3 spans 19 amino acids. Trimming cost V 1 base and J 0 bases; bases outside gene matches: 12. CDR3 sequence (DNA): TGTGCCAGCAGTTTATTCGGCGCGGGACAGGGAACGCCTAACTATGGCTACACCTTC. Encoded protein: CASSLFGAGQGTPNYGYTF.